The count of the clone carrying this TCR beta chain is one. The target antigen is unknown. These data come from a study of OX40 agonist ivuxolimab in advanced cancers. Study-wide background: Patients received ivuxolimab, an intravenous treatment, every 2 weeks at 0.01 to 10 mg/kg. Dose-escalation cases comprised hepatocellular carcinoma, melanoma, renal cell or head and neck cancer.

Produced via immunoSEQ multiplex PCR; TCRdb's table is partial and in-frame only. The repertoire holds around 86,000 clones, approximately 91% seen once, with approximately 0.4% in the top ten. Patients were excluded for autoimmune disease history or systemic immunosuppression. Study-wide results and caveats: There were also nonresponders showing low normalized T-cell clonal expansion.

Germline loops: CDR1 MNHNS, CDR2 SASEGT. This CDR3 comprises 12 residues. V gave up 6 bases and J gave up 4 bases; unmatched junction bases: 1. The specimen comprised CD4+ or CD8+ T cells sorted from blood, sampled in a trial of the OX40 agonist ivuxolimab. The V and J genes are TRBV6-1 and TRBJ1-2; 8 nucleotides match TRBD1. This receptor was identified in an adult with an advanced solid tumor such as melanoma, head and neck, liver or kidney cancer. CDR3 DNA sequence: TGTGCCAGCAGCGGGACAGGCTATGGCTACACCTTC. Its translation is CASSGTGYGYTF.